Below are 2 T cell receptor beta chains sequenced from a single sample in a study of OX40 agonist ivuxolimab in advanced cancers. Profiled with immunoSEQ multiplex PCR; TCRdb holds only in-frame clones, not every one. The profile covers about 63,000 clones, with about 88% appearing a single time and about 0.82% taken by the ten largest. Sequencing was performed on CD4+ or CD8+ T cells sorted from blood, taken in a trial of the OX40 agonist ivuxolimab. Receptors originate from an adult with an advanced solid tumor such as melanoma, head and neck, liver or kidney cancer.

The V gene is TRBV7-2, the J gene TRBJ2-1, with 14 bases lining up with TRBD2. The CDR3 loop spans 17 amino acids. V lost 0 bases, J lost 9 bases, and 7 bases stayed unmatched. Germline CDR1 is SGHTA and CDR2 is FQGNSA. DNA of the CDR3: TGTGCCAGCAGCTTAGCGCAGGGGACTAGCGGGAGAGGTGAGCAGTTCTTC. Amino acid sequence: CASSLAQGTSGRGEQFF.

The rearrangement joins TRBV19 to TRBJ1-4; D might be TRBD1 (6 bases). Looked up from germline, CDR1 is LNHDA and CDR2 is SQIVND (reference sequence). Deletions cut 6 bases from V and 8 bases from J, with 19 bases between. CDR3 size: 15 residues. The CDR3 DNA reads TGTGCCAGTAGAAGCAACAGGGTGGAGGCGGAAAAACTGTTTTTT. As protein: CASRSNRVEAEKLFF.